A single sample is the source of the 28 T cell receptor beta chains below, sequenced in a study of blood T cells in healthy people across ages. The authors ran a second PCR of 7 to 11 cycles using a sample-barcoded 5' primer and a J-beta primer mix. TCRdb re-called the 5' RACE reads with MiXCR, one entry per CDR3 protein. The table shows some 700,000 distinct CDR3 sequences, with 22% occurring only once. The sample taken for sequencing was blood. Every receptor here comes from a man in his 70s in good health.

The chain links TRBV20-1 to TRBJ1-3; the D gene is possibly TRBD1 (6 bases). The CDR3 has 13 amino acids. V shed 3 bases and J shed 8 bases, with 14 bases lying between them. Germline assignment: CDR1 DFQATT and CDR2 SNEGSKA (reference sequence). The CDR3: CSASLGGADTIYF. CDR3 nucleotides: TGCAGTGCTAGCTTGGGGGGGGCGGACACCATATATTTT.

J is TRBJ2-3 and V is TRBV14; D uncertain. Germline CDR1 reads SGHDN; CDR2 reads FVKESK. The CDR3 totals 13 residues. The V end lost 1 base, the J end lost 8 bases, and 10 bases lay between the germline ends. The CDR3 sequence is CASSQGLALTQYF. CDR3 in DNA: TGTGCCAGCAGCCAAGGGCTGGCTCTTACGCAGTATTTT.

The chain links TRBV7-9 to TRBJ1-1; 9 positions agree with TRBD1. This CDR3 spans 16 amino acids. Unmatched junction bases numbered 13, after V lost 5 bases and J lost 6 bases. CDR1 is SEHNR and CDR2 is FQNEAQ in the germline V gene (reference sequence). The CDR3 spells CASSPTGQGIRPEAFF. The CDR3 DNA is TGTGCCAGCAGCCCTACCGGACAGGGGATTCGGCCTGAAGCTTTCTTT.

In this sample, this clonotype turned up a few times. This chain joins TRBV20-1 and TRBJ1-2; 7 nucleotides align to TRBD1. This CDR3 has 15 residues. Germline trimming cut 5 bases from V and 8 bases from J; bases unmatched to any gene: 17. The germline V gene encodes CDR1 DFQATT and CDR2 SNEGSKA (reference sequence). CDR3 sequence (DNA): TGCAGTGCTCCCCGTCCGACAGGGTGGTTAGGGGGCTACACCTTC. The encoded protein is CSAPRPTGWLGGYTF.

The chain links TRBV6-6 to TRBJ1-4; maybe TRBD1 (6 bases). V lost 6 bases, J lost 6 bases, and 14 bases lay in between. Germline V lookup: CDR1 MNHNY, CDR2 SVGAGI (reference sequence). This CDR3 is 14 amino acids long. CDR3 DNA sequence: TGTGCCAGCAGGCAACAGGGCAGGGATGAAAAACTGTTTTTT. It is translated as CASRQQGRDEKLFF.

This clonotype was counted a few times. The chain couples TRBV3-1 to TRBJ2-7; D gene uncertain. V was clipped by 4 bases and J by 2 bases, with 15 bases between them. Germline-derived CDR1 and CDR2 are LGHDT and YNNKEL (reference sequence). CDR3 length equals 15 residues. This CDR3 reads CASSRSNQGPYEQYV. The DNA for the CDR3 is TGTGCCAGCAGCCGCTCGAACCAAGGGCCCTACGAGCAGTACGTC.

The chain links TRBV7-3 to TRBJ2-3; the match to TRBD2 covers 12 bases. The germline V gene has CDR1 SGHTA and CDR2 FQGTGA. The CDR3 is 16 amino acids. V trimming: 5 bases; J trimming: 5 bases; junction bases outside the gene matches: 8. DNA of the CDR3: TGTGCCAGCAGCCCCGCTCCTAGCGGGAGGGGAGATACGCAGTATTTT. Translation: CASSPAPSGRGDTQYF.

This clonotype was observed a few times. This chain connects TRBV5-6 to TRBJ2-1; D remains unclear. This CDR3 is built from 15 residues. Looked up from germline, CDR1 is SGHDT and CDR2 is YYEEEE. Trimming removed 3 bases at V and 0 bases at J, with 10 bases between. In DNA form, the CDR3 reads TGTGCCAGCAGCTCGTTCGACCGCTCCTACAATGAGCAGTTCTTC. Residues: CASSSFDRSYNEQFF. The whole variable domain, remainder taken from reference TRBV5-6 and TRBJ2-1, is DAGVTQSPTHLIKTRGQQVTLRCSPKSGHDTVSWYQQALGQGPQFIFQYYEEEERQRGNFPDRFSGHQFPNYSSELNVNALLLGDSALYLCASSSFDRSYNEQFFGPGTRLTVL.

This clonotype was picked up a small number of times. The V call is TRBV28, the J call TRBJ2-7; 8 bases line up with TRBD2. The CDR3 sequence is 14 residues long. V dropped 7 bases and J dropped 4; count of bases not matched to a gene: 9. Germline V lookup: CDR1 MDHEN, CDR2 SYDVKM. The CDR3: CASTPGSGIYEQYV. CDR3 nucleotide sequence: TGTGCCAGCACCCCGGGTAGCGGGATTTACGAGCAGTACGTC.

This clonotype was picked up a small number of times. V is TRBV20-1 and J is TRBJ2-7, with 11 bases matching TRBD2. The length of the CDR3 is 14 residues. Germline V gene lookup returns CDR1 DFQATT and CDR2 SNEGSKA (reference sequence). V was clipped by 5 bases and J by 3 bases; unmatched bases: 6. CDR3 region: CSAEGTSGIYEQYF. Written as DNA, the CDR3 is TGCAGTGCTGAAGGGACTAGCGGTATCTACGAGCAGTACTTC.

This clonotype has ten or more counts. The gene calls are TRBV24-1 and TRBJ1-2; possibly TRBD1 for D (5 bases). Germline CDR1 and CDR2: KGHDR and SFDVKD. Trimming took 3 bases from V and 1 from J, leaving 14 bases between them. This CDR3 has 16 residues. CDR3 region: CATSDQSPGNNYGYTF. CDR3 in DNA: TGTGCCACCAGTGATCAAAGCCCAGGGAATAACTATGGCTACACCTTC.

The rearrangement uses TRBV4-3 and TRBJ2-7; perhaps TRBD1 as D (6 bases). Per the germline V gene, CDR1 is LGHNA and CDR2 is YSLEER. This CDR3 has 14 amino acids. The V end was cut by 8 bases, the J end by 1 base, with 15 bases between. CDR3 sequence: CASGQIRGSYEQYV. The DNA of the CDR3 is TGCGCCAGCGGACAGATTAGGGGTTCCTACGAGCAGTACGTC.

The chain recombines TRBV7-2 with TRBJ1-1, with D perhaps matching TRBD1 (5 bases). From germline, CDR1 is SGHTA and CDR2 FQGNSA. The germline V and J ends were trimmed by 7 bases and 10 bases, with 19 bases remaining between them. The CDR3 runs 13 residues. This CDR3 reads CASTQAGSSSAFF. The CDR3 DNA reads TGTGCCAGCACCCAAGCAGGGAGCTCGTCAGCTTTCTTT. The whole variable domain, remainder taken from reference TRBV7-2 and TRBJ1-1, is GAGVSQSPSNKVTEKGKDVELRCDPISGHTALYWYRQSLGQGLEFLIYFQGNSAPDKSGLPSDRFSAERTGGSVSTLTIQRTQQEDSAVYLCASTQAGSSSAFFGQGTRLTVV.

This clonotype was observed a handful of times. This sequence joins TRBV6-5 and TRBJ1-2; 7 nucleotides align to TRBD1. The length of the CDR3 is 14 residues. Germline assignment: CDR1 MNHEY and CDR2 SVGAGI. The V segment lost 6 bases and the J segment 1 base; nucleotides outside the gene matches: 5. The CDR3 coding sequence is TGTGCCAGCAGCAGGGGACAGCTTAACTATGGCTACACCTTC. It is translated as CASSRGQLNYGYTF.

The chain employs TRBV3-1 and TRBJ2-7; TRBD2 agrees at 10 bases. The J call may be in error: the DNA end matches TRBJ2-1 better. The CDR3 consists of 12 residues. Germline lookup yields CDR1 LGHDT and CDR2 YNNKEL (reference sequence). Here the CDR3 reads CASCRTSGEQFF. The CDR3 coding sequence is TGTGCCAGCTGCCGGACTAGCGGTGAGCAGTTCTTC.

In this sample, this clonotype turned up a few times. V gene TRBV15 combines with J gene TRBJ1-2; the D is unclear. Per germline, CDR1 LNHNV and CDR2 YYDKDF (reference sequence). V dropped 2 bases and J dropped 3 bases, with 10 bases sitting between them. This CDR3 has 14 amino acids. DNA of the CDR3: TGTGCCACCAGCAGACCACGGCTATACTATGGCTACACCTTC. This sequence encodes CATSRPRLYYGYTF.

This rearrangement joins TRBV15 to TRBJ2-5, with TRBD1 as a possible D gene (6 bases). V lost 1 base to trimming and J lost 9 bases, with 18 bases between them. This CDR3 contains 15 residues. Germline lookup yields CDR1 LNHNV and CDR2 YYDKDF (reference sequence). In DNA, the CDR3 is TGTGCCACCAGCAGAGCCAGGGGCCTACACGAGGCCCAGTACTTC. Protein: CATSRARGLHEAQYF.

This clonotype was detected many times. The chain has TRBV7-2 and TRBJ2-4; TRBD1 matches 8 bases. The CDR3 contains 15 residues. Per the germline V gene, CDR1 is SGHTA and CDR2 is FQGNSA. Germline trimming cut 4 bases from V and 8 bases from J; bases unmatched to any gene: 10. CDR3 bases: TGTGCCAGCAGCTCGGACAGGGCGGGGTGGTACATTCAGTACTTC. Protein sequence: CASSSDRAGWYIQYF.

The chain recombines TRBV3-1 with TRBJ2-5; a possible D gene is TRBD2 (6 bases). The J call is doubtful: the DNA matches TRBJ2-1 better. Germline CDR1 reads LGHDT; CDR2 reads YNNKEL (reference sequence). The CDR3 is 15 amino acids. As DNA, the CDR3 is TGTGCCAGCAGCCAAGAATTACTAGCAAACAATGAGCAGTTCTTC. This translates into CASSQELLANNEQFF.

The chain has TRBV5-1 and TRBJ2-1, with 7 bases that match TRBD1. V lost 4 bases, J lost 0 bases, and 16 bases stayed unmatched. The germline V gene has CDR1 SGHRS and CDR2 YFSETQ. The CDR3 runs to 19 residues. The CDR3 reads CASSLQSDRVPSSYNEQFF. DNA of the CDR3: TGCGCCAGCAGCCTACAATCTGACAGGGTCCCCAGCTCCTACAATGAGCAGTTCTTC. The whole variable domain, filled in from reference TRBV5-1 and TRBJ2-1, reads KAGVTQTPRYLIKTRGQQVTLSCSPISGHRSVSWYQQTPGQGLQFLFEYFSETQRNKGNFPGRFSGRQFSNSRSEMNVSTLELGDSALYLCASSLQSDRVPSSYNEQFFGPGTRLTVL.

This clonotype has a handful of counts. The chain couples TRBV28 to TRBJ1-1, with 9 nucleotides matching TRBD1. This CDR3 contains 14 residues. With 6 bases clipped from V and 4 bases from J, the junction kept 6 bases outside the gene matches. Germline values: CDR1 MDHEN, CDR2 SYDVKM. The CDR3 DNA sequence: TGTGCCAGCAGCCAACAGGGGGCGAGCACTGAAGCTTTCTTT. Its translation is CASSQQGASTEAFF. Variable domain in full (rest from reference TRBV28 and TRBJ1-1): DVKVTQSSRYLVKRTGEKVFLECVQDMDHENMFWYRQDPGLGLRLIYFSYDVKMKEKGDIPEGYSVSREKKERFSLILESASTNQTSMYLCASSQQGASTEAFFGQGTRLTVV.

The rearrangement links TRBV20-1 to TRBJ2-4, with 10 nucleotides matching TRBD2. V lost 6 bases, J lost 3 bases, and 8 bases stayed unmatched. This CDR3 has 15 amino acids. Germline lookup yields CDR1 DFQATT and CDR2 SNEGSKA (reference sequence). CDR3 residues: CSAEGTSENKNIQYF. The DNA of the CDR3 is TGCAGTGCCGAGGGGACTAGCGAGAACAAAAACATTCAGTACTTC.

The chain is built from TRBV20-1 and TRBJ1-1, with 8 bases fitting TRBD1. V lost 1 base to trimming and J lost 3 bases; unmatched junction nucleotides: 7. CDR1 DFQATT and CDR2 SNEGSKA come from the germline V gene (reference sequence). CDR3 length: 15 residues. The CDR3: CSARAGGPVDTEAFF. Written as DNA, the CDR3 is TGCAGTGCTAGAGCAGGGGGCCCCGTGGACACTGAAGCTTTCTTT.

The chain carries TRBV28 and TRBJ2-7; 11 nucleotides line up with TRBD1. Trimming cost V 5 bases and J 5 bases; bases outside gene matches: 8. Germline assignment: CDR1 MDHEN and CDR2 SYDVKM. The CDR3 extends over 15 amino acids. The CDR3 loop reads CASSPTGTGGNEQYF. The CDR3 region has the DNA TGTGCCAGCAGTCCCACCGGGACAGGGGGGAACGAGCAGTACTTC.

This clonotype appeared many times. This rearrangement joins TRBV12-3 or TRBV12-4 to TRBJ1-2; D not certain. Trimming took 5 bases from V and 4 from J, leaving 17 bases between them. The CDR3 totals 15 residues. The CDR3 DNA sequence: TGTGCCAGCAGTCCCCCCCACGCCCTAGGCTATGGCTACACCTTC. Protein product: CASSPPHALGYGYTF.

This clonotype has just a few counts. This sequence joins TRBV12-5 and TRBJ2-7; 8 nucleotides match TRBD2. The J call may be in error: the DNA end matches TRBJ2-1 better. The CDR3 covers 16 residues. Per germline, CDR1 LGHNT and CDR2 FRNRAP. The CDR3 protein is CASGLPASGSGGEQFF. DNA of the CDR3: TGTGCTAGTGGTCTCCCCGCTAGCGGGTCGGGCGGGGAGCAGTTCTTC.

This clonotype was found many times. The CDR3 loop reads CASRGGEIRDFTYEQYV. The CDR3 DNA reads TGTGCCAGCAGGGGGGGGGAGATCCGGGACTTCACCTACGAGCAGTACGTC. The chain couples TRBV27 to TRBJ2-5; 7 nucleotides line up with TRBD2. Judging by the DNA end, TRBJ2-7 fits better; the J call may be wrong. CDR1 and CDR2 from the germline V gene are MNHEY and SMNVEV (reference sequence). CDR3 length: 17 amino acids.

The table lists this clonotype with a few counts. V gene TRBV18 combines with J gene TRBJ2-5; D might be TRBD1 (5 bases). The CDR3 length is 17 residues. CDR1 and CDR2 from the germline V gene are KGHSH and LQKENI. V was cut by 2 bases and J by 4 bases, with 20 bases left in between. Here the CDR3 reads CASSPVPLQGSRETQYF. In nucleotides, the CDR3 is TGTGCCAGCTCACCAGTCCCCTTGCAGGGCAGTCGAGAGACCCAGTACTTC. The full variable domain, its missing parts supplied by reference TRBV18 and TRBJ2-5, is NAGVMQNPRHLVRRRGQEARLRCSPMKGHSHVYWYRQLPEEGLKFMVYLQKENIIDESGMPKERFSAEFPKEGPSILRIQQVVRGDSAAYFCASSPVPLQGSRETQYFGPGTRLLVL.